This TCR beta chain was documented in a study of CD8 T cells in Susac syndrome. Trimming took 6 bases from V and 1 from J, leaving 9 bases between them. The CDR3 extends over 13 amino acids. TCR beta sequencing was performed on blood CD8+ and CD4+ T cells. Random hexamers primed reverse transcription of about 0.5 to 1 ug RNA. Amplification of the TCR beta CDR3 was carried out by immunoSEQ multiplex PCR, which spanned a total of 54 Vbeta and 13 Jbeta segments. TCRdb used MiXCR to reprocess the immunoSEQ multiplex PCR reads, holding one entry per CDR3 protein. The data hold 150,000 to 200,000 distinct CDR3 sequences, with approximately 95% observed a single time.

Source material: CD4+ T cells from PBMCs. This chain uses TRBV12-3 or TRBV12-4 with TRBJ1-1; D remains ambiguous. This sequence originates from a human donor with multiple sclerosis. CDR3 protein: CASSTSRNTEAFF. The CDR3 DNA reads TGTGCCAGCAGCACAAGTCGGAACACTGAAGCTTTCTTT.